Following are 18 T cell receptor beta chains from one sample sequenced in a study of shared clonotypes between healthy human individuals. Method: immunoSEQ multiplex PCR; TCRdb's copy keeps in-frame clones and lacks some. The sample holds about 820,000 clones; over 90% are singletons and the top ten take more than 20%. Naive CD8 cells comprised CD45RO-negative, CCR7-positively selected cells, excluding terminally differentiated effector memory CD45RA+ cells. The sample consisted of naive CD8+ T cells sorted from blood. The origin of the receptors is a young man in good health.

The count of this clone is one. CDR3 nucleotides: TGTGCCAGCAGCCCGAGGGCGGGCCGAATAAATGAGCAGTTCTTC. Amino acids: CASSPRAGRINEQFF. This chain joins TRBV7-9 and TRBJ2-1; possible D gene TRBD2, 5 bases. Trimming stripped 5 bases from V and 7 bases from J, with 18 bases between. The CDR3 length is 15 residues. Germline V CDR1 and CDR2: SEHNR, FQNEAQ (reference sequence).

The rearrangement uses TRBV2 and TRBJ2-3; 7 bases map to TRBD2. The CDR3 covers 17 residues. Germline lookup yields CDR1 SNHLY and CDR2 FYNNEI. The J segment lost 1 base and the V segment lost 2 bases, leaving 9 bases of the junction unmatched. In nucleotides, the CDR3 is TGTGCCAGCAGTGAATCAGGGAGGGAAACGGGCACAGATACGCAGTATTTT. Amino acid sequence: CASSESGRETGTDTQYF.

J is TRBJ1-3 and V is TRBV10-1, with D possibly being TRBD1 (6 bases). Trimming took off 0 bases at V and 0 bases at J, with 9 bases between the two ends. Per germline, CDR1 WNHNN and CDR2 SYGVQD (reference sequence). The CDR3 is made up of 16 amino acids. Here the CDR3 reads CASSESGQNSGNTIYF. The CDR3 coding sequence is TGCGCCAGCAGTGAGTCTGGACAGAACTCTGGAAACACCATATATTTT.

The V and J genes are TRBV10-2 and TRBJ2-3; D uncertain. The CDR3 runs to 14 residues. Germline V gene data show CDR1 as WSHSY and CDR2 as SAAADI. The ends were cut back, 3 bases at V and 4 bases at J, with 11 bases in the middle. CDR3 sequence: CASSDLGPSDTQYF. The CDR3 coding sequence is TGCGCCAGCAGTGACCTAGGACCCTCAGATACGCAGTATTTT.

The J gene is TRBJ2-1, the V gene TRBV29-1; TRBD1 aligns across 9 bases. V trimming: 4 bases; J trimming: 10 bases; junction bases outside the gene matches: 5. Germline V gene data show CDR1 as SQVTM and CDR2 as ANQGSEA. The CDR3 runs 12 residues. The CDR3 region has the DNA TGCAGCGTTGGGTACAGGGGGCACGAGCAGTTCTTC. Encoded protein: CSVGYRGHEQFF.

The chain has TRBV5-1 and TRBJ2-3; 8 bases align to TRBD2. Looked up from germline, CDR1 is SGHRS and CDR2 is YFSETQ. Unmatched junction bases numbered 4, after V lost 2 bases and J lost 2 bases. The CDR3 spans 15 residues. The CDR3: CASSFIAGSTDTQYF. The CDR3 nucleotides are TGCGCCAGCAGCTTCATAGCGGGATCCACAGATACGCAGTATTTT.

The CDR3 nucleotides are TGCGCCAGCAGCCAATACAGGGGGTCAGTTCAGCCCCAGCATTTT. Its translation is CASSQYRGSVQPQHF. The V and J genes are TRBV4-1 and TRBJ1-5, with TRBD1 identical over 8 bases. The CDR3 has 15 amino acids. V gave up 2 bases and J gave up 6 bases; unmatched junction bases: 6. Germline loops: CDR1 MGHRA, CDR2 YSYEKL.

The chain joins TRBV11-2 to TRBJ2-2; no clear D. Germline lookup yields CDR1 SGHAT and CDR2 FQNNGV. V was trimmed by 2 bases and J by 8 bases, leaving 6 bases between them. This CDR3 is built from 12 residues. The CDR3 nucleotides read TGTGCCAGCAGCTTATTTGGAGGGGAGCTGTTTTTT. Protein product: CASSLFGGELFF.

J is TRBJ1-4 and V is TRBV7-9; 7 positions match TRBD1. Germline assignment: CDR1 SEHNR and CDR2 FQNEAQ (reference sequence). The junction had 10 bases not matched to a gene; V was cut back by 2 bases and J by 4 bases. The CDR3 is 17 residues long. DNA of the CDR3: TGTGCCAGCAGCTTATCAGACCTTCAGGGGGATAATGAAAAACTGTTTTTT. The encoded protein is CASSLSDLQGDNEKLFF.

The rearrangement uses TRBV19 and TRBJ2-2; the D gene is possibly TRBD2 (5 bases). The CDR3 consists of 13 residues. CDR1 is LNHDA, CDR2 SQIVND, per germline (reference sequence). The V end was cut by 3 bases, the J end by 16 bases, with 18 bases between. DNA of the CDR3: TGTGCCAGTAGTATCGTGAACGGACTGACGGGGTTTTTT. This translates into CASSIVNGLTGFF.

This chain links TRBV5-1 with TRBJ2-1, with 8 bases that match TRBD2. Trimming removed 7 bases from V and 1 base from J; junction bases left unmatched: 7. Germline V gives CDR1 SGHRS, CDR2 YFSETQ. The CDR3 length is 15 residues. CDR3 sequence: CASAGGARSYNEQFF. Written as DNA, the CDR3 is TGCGCCAGCGCCGGGGGGGCACGGTCCTACAATGAGCAGTTCTTC.

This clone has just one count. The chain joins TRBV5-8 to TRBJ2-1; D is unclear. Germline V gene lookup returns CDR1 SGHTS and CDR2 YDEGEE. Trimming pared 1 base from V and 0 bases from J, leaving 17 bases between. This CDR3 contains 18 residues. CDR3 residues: CASSLLPPSVDSYNEQFF. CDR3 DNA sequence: TGTGCCAGCAGCTTGTTGCCCCCGTCCGTAGACTCCTACAATGAGCAGTTCTTC.

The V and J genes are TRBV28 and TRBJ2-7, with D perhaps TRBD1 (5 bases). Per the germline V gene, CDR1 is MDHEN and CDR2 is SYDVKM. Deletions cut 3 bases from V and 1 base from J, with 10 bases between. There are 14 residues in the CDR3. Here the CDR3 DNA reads TGTGCCAGCAGTTTGACGGACATGTCCTACGAGCAGTACTTC. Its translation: CASSLTDMSYEQYF.

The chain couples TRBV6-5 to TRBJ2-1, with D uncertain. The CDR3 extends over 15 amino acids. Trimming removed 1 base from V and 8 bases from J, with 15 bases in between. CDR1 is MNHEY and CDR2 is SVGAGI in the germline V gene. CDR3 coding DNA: TGTGCCAGCAGTTACTTGAGTCACTCCAGTGATGAGCAGTTCTTC. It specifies CASSYLSHSSDEQFF.

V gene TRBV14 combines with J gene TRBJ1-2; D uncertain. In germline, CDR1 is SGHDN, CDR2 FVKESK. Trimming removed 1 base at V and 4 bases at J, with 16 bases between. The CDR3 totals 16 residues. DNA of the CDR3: TGTGCCAGCAGCCAAGGGGGAACGGTGTTTGGCTATGGCTACACCTTC. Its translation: CASSQGGTVFGYGYTF.

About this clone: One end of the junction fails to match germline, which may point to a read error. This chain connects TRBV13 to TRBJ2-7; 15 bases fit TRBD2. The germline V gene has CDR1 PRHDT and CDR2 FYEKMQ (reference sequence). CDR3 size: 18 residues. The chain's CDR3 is CASSLGTSGRTTSYEQYF. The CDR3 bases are TGTGCCAGCAGCCTAGGGACTAGCGGGAGGACCACATCCTACGAGCAGTACTTC.

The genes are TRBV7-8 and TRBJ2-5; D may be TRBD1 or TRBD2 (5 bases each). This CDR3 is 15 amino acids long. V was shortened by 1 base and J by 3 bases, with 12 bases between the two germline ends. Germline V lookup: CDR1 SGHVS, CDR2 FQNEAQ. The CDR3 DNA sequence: TGTGCCAGCAGCTTAGTTTTGGGGCGGGAAGAGACCCAGTACTTC. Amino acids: CASSLVLGREETQYF. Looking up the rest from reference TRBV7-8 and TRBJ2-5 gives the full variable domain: GAGVSQSPRYKVAKRGQDVALRCDPISGHVSLFWYQQALGQGPEFLTYFQNEAQLDKSGLPSDRFFAERPEGSVSTLKIQRTQQEDSAVYLCASSLVLGREETQYFGPGTRLLVL.

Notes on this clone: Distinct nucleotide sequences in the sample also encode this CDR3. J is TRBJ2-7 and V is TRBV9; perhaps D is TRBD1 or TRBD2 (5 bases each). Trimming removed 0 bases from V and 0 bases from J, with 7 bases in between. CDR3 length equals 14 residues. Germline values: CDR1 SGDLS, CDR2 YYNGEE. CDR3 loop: CASSVGGSSYEQYF. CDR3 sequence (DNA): TGTGCCAGCAGCGTAGGGGGGAGCTCCTACGAGCAGTACTTC.